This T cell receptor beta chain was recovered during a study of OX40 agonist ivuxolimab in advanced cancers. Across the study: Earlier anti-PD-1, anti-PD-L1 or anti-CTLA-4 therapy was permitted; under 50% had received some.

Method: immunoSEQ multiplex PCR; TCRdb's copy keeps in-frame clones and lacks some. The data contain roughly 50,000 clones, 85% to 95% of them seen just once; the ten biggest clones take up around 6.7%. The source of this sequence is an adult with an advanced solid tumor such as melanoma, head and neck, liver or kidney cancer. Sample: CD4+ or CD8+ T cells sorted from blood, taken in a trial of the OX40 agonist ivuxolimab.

The DNA of the CDR3 is TGTGCCAGCAGCTTAAGGGACGGACCTTTCTACGAGCAGTACGTC. Protein: CASSLRDGPFYEQYV. This chain connects TRBV5-4 to TRBJ2-7, with D perhaps TRBD1 or TRBD2 (5 bases each). Trimming removed 2 bases from V and 3 bases from J, with 15 bases in between. The germline CDR1 and CDR2 sequences are SGHNT and YYREEE (reference sequence). The CDR3 sequence is 15 residues long.